A selection of T cell receptor beta chains follows, all from one sample in a study of T cell responses to AZD1222 COVID-19 vaccine. Generated by immunoSEQ multiplex PCR, the TCRdb table keeps only in-frame clones and is missing some. The sample includes around 130,000 clones, 94% of them seen just once. Sequences were derived from peripheral blood, sampled on day 0 of AZD1222 vaccination. The receptors derive from an adult in good health. Both conserved end residues are part of each CDR3. A D gene is named only where the DNA matches it firmly. Clone size appears in some rows only: once, few, many, or a class for an expanded clone.

j_call clone_size d_call v_call cdr3_nt cdr3_aa
TRBJ2-1 NA TRBD2 TRBV28 TGTGCCAGCAGTTTCCCCCTCGCGGGAGAGGGGCAGTTCTTC CASSFPLAGEGQFF
TRBJ2-1 NA TRBD1 TRBV6-2/TRBV6-3 TGTGCCAGCAGTTATGCGAGGGACAGGGGGAATGAGCAGTTCTTC CASSYARDRGNEQFF
TRBJ1-3 once NA TRBV19 TGTGCCAGTAGGCCGGGGGGGTACGGAGCTGGAAACACCATATATTTT CASRPGGYGAGNTIYF
TRBJ2-7 NA NA TRBV3-1/TRBV3-2 TGTGCCAGCAGCCAAGATCGAAATGGCTACCACTACGAGCAGTACTTC CASSQDRNGYHYEQYF
TRBJ2-7 NA NA TRBV4-1 TGCGCCAGCAGCCCTCCTAGCCGAACCTACGAGCAGTACTTC CASSPPSRTYEQYF
TRBJ2-5 NA NA TRBV7-9 TGTGCCAGCAGCTTAGTTGGGGAAGAGACCCAGTACTTC CASSLVGEETQYF
TRBJ1-2 NA NA TRBV27 TGTGCCAGCAGCCCCATGAGTAACTATGGCTACACCTTC CASSPMSNYGYTF
TRBJ1-2 few NA TRBV5-1 TGCGCCAGCAGAGCGACAGCCTCTAACTATGGCTACACCTTC CASRATASNYGYTF
TRBJ1-1 NA TRBD1 TRBV4-1 TGCGCCAGCAGCCAGTTAGAGGGACAGATTGAAGCTTTCTTT CASSQLEGQIEAFF
TRBJ2-1 once NA TRBV29-1 TGCAGCGTCGATGGGACACAGAGCTCCTACAATGAGCAGTTCTTC CSVDGTQSSYNEQFF
TRBJ2-7 NA NA TRBV7-2 TGTGCCAGCAGCCTCAGGGCGCCCGGGGCCTACGAGCAGTACTTC CASSLRAPGAYEQYF
TRBJ2-1 NA TRBD2 TRBV2 TGTGCCAGCACCGACCTGCGTGGACTAGCGGGAGCCAATGAGCAGTTCTTC CASTDLRGLAGANEQFF
TRBJ1-2 NA NA TRBV7-9 TGTGCCAGCAGCTTAGATTCAGGGCAGTGGAGTGGCTACACCTTC CASSLDSGQWSGYTF
TRBJ1-1 NA NA TRBV2 TGTGCCAGCAGTGAGGAATTGGACACTGAAGCTTTCTTT CASSEELDTEAFF
TRBJ1-1 NA NA TRBV28 TGTGCCAGCAGTTTATTCGGCCGGGCCTCGAACACTGAAGCTTTCTTT CASSLFGRASNTEAFF
TRBJ1-4 NA NA TRBV7-8 TGTGCCAGCAGCTTAGGCGATTTTAATGAAAAACTGTTTTTT CASSLGDFNEKLFF
TRBJ2-3 NA TRBD1 TRBV19 TGTGCCAGTAGGGCGACGACAGGGTGGATCACAGATACGCAGTATTTT CASRATTGWITDTQYF
TRBJ2-2 NA TRBD1 TRBV4-1 TGCGCCAGCAGATTGCAGGGGGCTACCGGGGAGCTGTTTTTT CASRLQGATGELFF